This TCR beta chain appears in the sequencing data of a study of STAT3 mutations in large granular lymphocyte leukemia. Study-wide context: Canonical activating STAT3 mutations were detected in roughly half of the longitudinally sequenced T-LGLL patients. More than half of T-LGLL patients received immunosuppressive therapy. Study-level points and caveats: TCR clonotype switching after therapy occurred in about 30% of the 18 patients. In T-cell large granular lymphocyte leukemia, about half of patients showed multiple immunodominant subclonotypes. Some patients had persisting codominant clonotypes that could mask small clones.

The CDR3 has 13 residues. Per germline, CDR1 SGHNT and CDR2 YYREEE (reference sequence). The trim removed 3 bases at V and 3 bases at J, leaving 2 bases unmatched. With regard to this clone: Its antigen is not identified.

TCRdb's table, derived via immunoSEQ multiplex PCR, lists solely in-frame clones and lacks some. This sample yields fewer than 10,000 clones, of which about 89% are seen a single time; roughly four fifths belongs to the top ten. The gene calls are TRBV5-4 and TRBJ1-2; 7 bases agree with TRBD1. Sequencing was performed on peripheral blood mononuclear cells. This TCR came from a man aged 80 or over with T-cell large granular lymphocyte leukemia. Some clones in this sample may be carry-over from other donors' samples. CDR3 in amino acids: CASSSTGDYGYTF. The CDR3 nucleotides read TGTGCCAGCAGCTCCACAGGGGACTATGGCTACACCTTC.